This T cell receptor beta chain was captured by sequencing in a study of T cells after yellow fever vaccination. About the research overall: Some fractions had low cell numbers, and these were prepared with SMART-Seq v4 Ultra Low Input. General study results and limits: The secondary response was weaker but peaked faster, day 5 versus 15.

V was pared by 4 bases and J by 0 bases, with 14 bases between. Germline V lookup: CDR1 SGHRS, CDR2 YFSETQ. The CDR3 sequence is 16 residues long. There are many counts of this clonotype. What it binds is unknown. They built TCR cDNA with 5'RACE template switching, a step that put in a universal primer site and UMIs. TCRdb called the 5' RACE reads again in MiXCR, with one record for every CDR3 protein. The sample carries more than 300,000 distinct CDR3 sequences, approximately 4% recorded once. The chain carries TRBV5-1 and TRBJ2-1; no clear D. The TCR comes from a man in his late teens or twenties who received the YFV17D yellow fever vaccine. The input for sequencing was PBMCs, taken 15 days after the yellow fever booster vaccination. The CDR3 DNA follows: TGCGCCAGCAGCCCTGGTGGGGTGAGCTCCTACAATGAGCAGTTCTTC. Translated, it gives CASSPGGVSSYNEQFF.